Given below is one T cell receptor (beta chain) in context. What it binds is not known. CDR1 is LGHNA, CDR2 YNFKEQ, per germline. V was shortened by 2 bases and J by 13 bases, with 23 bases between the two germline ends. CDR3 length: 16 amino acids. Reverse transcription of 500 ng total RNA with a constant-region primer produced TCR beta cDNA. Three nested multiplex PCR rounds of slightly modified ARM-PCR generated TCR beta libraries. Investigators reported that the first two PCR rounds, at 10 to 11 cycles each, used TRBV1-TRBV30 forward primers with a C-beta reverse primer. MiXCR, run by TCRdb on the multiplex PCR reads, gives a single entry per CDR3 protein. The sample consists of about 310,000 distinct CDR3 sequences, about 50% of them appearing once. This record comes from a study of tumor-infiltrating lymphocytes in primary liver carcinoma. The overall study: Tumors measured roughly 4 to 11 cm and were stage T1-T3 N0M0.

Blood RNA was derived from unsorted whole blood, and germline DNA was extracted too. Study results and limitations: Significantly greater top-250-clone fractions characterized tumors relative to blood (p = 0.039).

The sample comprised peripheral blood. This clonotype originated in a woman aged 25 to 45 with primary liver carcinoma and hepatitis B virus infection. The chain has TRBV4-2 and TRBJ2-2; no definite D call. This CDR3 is CASSQKMGFNTWVLFF. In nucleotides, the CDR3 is TGTGCCAGCAGCCAAAAAATGGGCTTCAACACCTGGGTGCTGTTTTTT.